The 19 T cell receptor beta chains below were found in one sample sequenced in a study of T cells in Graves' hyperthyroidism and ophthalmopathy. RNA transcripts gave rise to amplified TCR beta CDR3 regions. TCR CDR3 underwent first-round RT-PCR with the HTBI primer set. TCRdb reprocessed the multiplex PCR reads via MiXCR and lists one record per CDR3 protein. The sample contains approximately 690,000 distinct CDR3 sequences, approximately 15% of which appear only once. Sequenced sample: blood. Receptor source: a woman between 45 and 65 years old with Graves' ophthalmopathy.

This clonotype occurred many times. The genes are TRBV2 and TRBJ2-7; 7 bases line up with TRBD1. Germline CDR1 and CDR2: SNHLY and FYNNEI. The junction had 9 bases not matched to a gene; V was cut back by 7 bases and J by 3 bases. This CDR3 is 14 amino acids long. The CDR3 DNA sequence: TGTGCCAGCAAGGGGGCAGGGGTACTCTACGAGCAGTACTTC. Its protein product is CASKGAGVLYEQYF.

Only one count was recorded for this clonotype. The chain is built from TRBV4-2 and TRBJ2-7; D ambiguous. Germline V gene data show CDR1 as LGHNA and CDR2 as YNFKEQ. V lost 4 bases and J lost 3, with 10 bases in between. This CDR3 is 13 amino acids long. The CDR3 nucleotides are TGTGCCAGCAGCCCCGACGAGAACTACGAGCAGTACTTC. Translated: CASSPDENYEQYF.

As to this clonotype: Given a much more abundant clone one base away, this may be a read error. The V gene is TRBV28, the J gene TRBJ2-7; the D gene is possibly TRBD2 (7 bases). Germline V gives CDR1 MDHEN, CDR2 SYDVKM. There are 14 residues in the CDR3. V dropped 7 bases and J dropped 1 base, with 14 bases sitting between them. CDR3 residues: CASIDGGASYEQYF. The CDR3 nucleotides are TGTGCCAGCATAGATGGGGGGGCTTCCTACGAGCAGTACTTC. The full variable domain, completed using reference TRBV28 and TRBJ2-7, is DVKVTQSSRYLVKRTGEKVFLECVQDMDHENMFWYRQDPGLGLRLIYFSYDVKMKEKGDIPEGYSVSREKKERFSLILESASTNQTSMYLCASIDGGASYEQYFGPGTRLTVT.

CDR3 bases: TGTGCCAGTAGTATACGGACTAGCGGGGCACACTACGAGCAGTACTTC. As protein: CASSIRTSGAHYEQYF. The J gene is TRBJ2-7, the V gene TRBV19; 12 nucleotides align to TRBD2. The CDR3 extends over 16 amino acids. CDR1 LNHDA and CDR2 SQIVND come from the germline V gene (reference sequence). V trimming: 2 bases; J trimming: 3 bases; junction bases outside the gene matches: 5. The full variable domain, with the rest looked up from reference TRBV19 and TRBJ2-7, is DGGITQSPKYLFRKEGQNVTLSCEQNLNHDAMYWYRQDPGQGLRLIYYSQIVNDFQKGDIAEGYSVSREKKESFPLTVTSAQKNPTAFYLCASSIRTSGAHYEQYFGPGTRLTVT.

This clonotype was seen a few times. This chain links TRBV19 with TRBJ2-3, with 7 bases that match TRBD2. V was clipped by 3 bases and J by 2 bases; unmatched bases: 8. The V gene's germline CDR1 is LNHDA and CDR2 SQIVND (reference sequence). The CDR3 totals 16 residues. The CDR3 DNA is TGTGCCAGTAGTATGCGGGGAGGGAGCAACACAGATACGCAGTATTTT. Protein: CASSMRGGSNTDTQYF.

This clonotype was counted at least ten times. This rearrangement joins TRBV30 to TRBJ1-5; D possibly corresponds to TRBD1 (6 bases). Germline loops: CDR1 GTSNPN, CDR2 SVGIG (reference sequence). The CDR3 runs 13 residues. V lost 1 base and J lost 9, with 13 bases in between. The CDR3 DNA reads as TGTGCCTGGAGTGCCAAGGGGGGTGGGCCCCAGCATTTT. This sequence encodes CAWSAKGGGPQHF.

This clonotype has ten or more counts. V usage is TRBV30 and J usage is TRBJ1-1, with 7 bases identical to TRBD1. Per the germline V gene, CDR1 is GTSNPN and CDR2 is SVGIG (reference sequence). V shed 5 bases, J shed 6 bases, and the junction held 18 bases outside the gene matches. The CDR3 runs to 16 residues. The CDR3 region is CAWHYRGSFSKAEAFF. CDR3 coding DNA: TGTGCCTGGCATTACAGGGGAAGTTTTTCAAAGGCTGAAGCTTTCTTT.

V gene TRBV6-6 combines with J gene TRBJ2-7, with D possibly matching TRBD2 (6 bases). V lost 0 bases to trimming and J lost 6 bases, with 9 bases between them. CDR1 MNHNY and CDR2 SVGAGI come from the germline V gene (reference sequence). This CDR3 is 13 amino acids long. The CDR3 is CASSYSYGGEQYF. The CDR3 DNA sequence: TGTGCCAGCAGTTACTCGTACGGGGGCGAGCAGTACTTC.

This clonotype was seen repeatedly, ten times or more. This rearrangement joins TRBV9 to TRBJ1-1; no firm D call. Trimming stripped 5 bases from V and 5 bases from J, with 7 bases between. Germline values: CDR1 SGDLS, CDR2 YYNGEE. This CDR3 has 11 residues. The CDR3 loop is CASRSGTEAFF. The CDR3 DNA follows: TGTGCCAGCAGAAGTGGGACTGAAGCTTTCTTT.

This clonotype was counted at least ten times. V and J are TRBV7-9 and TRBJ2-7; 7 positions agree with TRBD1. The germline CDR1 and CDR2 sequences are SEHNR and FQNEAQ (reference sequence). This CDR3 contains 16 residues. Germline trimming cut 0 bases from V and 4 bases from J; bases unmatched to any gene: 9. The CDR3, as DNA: TGTGCCAGCAGCTTAGCCGGGACAGCCGATTTATACGAGCAGTACTTC. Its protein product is CASSLAGTADLYEQYF.

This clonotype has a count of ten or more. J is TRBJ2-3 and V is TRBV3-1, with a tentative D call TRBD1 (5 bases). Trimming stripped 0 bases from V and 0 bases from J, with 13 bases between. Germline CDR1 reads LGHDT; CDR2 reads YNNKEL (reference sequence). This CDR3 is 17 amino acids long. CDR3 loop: CASSQEPTAQSTDTQYF. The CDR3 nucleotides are TGTGCCAGCAGCCAAGAGCCGACAGCCCAAAGCACAGATACGCAGTATTTT.

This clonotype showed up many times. The CDR3 protein is CASSYPDRARQPQHF. The CDR3 coding sequence is TGTGCCAGCAGTTACCCGGACAGGGCGCGGCAGCCCCAGCATTTT. The chain employs TRBV6-2 or TRBV6-3 and TRBJ1-5, with TRBD1 matching 8 bases. The CDR3 extends over 15 amino acids. V lost 2 bases and J lost 7; bases outside the gene matches: 7. Germline V gene lookup returns CDR1 MNHEY and CDR2 SVGEGT.

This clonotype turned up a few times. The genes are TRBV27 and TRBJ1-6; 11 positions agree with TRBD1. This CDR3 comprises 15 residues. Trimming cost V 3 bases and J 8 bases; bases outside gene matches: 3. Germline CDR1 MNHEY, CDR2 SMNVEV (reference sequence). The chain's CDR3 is CASSFPGQGDSPLHF. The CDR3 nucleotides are TGTGCCAGCAGTTTTCCGGGACAGGGGGATTCACCCCTCCACTTT.

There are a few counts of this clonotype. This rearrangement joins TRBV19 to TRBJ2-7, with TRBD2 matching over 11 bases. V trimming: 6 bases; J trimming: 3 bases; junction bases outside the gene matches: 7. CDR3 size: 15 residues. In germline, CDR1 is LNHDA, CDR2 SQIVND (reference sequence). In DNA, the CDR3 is TGTGCCAGTAGCGGGACTAGCGGAGACTTCTACGAGCAGTACTTC. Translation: CASSGTSGDFYEQYF. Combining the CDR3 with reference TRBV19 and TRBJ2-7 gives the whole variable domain DGGITQSPKYLFRKEGQNVTLSCEQNLNHDAMYWYRQDPGQGLRLIYYSQIVNDFQKGDIAEGYSVSREKKESFPLTVTSAQKNPTAFYLCASSGTSGDFYEQYFGPGTRLTVT.

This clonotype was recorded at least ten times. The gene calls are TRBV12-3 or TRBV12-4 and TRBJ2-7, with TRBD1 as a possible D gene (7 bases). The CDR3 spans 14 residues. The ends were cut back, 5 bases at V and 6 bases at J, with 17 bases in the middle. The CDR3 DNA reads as TGTGCCAGCAGTCCGACGGGGGCAGGGGGCGAGCAGTACTTC. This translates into CASSPTGAGGEQYF.

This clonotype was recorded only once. The CDR3 DNA sequence: TGTGCCAGCAGCCGGGTCGCCAAACAAGAGACCCAGTACTTC. It translates to CASSRVAKQETQYF. The chain combines TRBV7-9 with TRBJ2-5, with unresolved D. Trimming stripped 5 bases from V and 2 bases from J, with 12 bases between. Germline CDR1 is SEHNR and CDR2 is FQNEAQ (reference sequence). The CDR3 has 14 residues.

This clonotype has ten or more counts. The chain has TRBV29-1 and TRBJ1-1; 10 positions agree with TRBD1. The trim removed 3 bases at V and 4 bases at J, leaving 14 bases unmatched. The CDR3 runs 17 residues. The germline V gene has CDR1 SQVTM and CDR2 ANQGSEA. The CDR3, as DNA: TGCAGCGTTGATTCTCGGGACAGGGGTATTAGGGGCACTGAAGCTTTCTTT. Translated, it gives CSVDSRDRGIRGTEAFF. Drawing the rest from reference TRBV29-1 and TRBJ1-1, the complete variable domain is SAVISQKPSRDICQRGTSLTIQCQVDSQVTMMFWYRQQPGQSLTLIATANQGSEATYESGFVIDKFPISRPNLTFSTLTVSNMSPEDSSIYLCSVDSRDRGIRGTEAFFGQGTRLTVV.

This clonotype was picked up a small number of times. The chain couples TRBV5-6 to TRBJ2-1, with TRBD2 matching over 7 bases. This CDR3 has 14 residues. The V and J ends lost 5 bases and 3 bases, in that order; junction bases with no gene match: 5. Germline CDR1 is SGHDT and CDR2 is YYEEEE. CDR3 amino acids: CASSWAGVYNEQFF. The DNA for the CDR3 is TGTGCCAGCAGTTGGGCGGGAGTCTACAATGAGCAGTTCTTC.

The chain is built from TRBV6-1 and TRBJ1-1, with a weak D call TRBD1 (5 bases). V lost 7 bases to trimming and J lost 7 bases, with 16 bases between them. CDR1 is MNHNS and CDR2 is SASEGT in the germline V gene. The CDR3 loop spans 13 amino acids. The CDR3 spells CASIGAVQFEAFF. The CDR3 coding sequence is TGTGCCAGCATTGGGGCAGTTCAGTTTGAAGCTTTCTTT.